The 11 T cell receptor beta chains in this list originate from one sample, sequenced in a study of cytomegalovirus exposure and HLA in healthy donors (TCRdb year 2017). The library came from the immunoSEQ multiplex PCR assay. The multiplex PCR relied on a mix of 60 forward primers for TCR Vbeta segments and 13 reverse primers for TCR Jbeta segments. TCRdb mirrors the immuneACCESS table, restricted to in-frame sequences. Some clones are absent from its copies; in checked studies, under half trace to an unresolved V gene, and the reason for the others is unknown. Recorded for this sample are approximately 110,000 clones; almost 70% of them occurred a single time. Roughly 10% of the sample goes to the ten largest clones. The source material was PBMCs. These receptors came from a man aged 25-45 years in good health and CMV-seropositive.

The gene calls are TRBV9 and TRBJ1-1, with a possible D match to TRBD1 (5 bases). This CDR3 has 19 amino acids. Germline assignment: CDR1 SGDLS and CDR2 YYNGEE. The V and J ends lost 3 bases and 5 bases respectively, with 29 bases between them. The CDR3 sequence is CASSAATPGLQVGGTEAFF. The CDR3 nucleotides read TGTGCCAGCAGCGCCGCCACCCCGGGACTCCAAGTGGGGGGGACTGAAGCTTTCTTT.

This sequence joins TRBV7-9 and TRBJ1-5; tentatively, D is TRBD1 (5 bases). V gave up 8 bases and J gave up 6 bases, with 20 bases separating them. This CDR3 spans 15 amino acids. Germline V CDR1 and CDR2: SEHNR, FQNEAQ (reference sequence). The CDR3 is CASRSSGGAGQPQHF. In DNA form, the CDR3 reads TGTGCCAGCCGGTCGTCCGGGGGAGCCGGTCAGCCCCAGCATTTT.

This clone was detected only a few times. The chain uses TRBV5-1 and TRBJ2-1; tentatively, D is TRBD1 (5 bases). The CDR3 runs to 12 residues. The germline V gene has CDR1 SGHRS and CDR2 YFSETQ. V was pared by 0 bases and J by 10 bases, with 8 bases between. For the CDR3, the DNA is TGCGCCAGCAGCTTGGAGGGGCGGGAGCAGTTCTTC. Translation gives CASSLEGREQFF.

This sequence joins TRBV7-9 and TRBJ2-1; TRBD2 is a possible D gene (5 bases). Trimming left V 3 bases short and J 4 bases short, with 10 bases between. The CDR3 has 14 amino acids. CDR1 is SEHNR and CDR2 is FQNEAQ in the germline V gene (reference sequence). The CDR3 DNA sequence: TGTGCCAGCAGCTTTCCCGGGGAGTACAATGAGCAGTTCTTC. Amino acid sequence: CASSFPGEYNEQFF.

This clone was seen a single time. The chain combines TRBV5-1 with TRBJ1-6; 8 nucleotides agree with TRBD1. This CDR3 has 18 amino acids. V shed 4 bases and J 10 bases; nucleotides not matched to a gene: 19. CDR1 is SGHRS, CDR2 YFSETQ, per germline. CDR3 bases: TGCGCCAGCAGCCTGGAAGTTGGAACAGGGGGTTTAAGCTCACCCCTCCACTTT. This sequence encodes CASSLEVGTGGLSSPLHF.

CDR3 nucleotide sequence: TGCGCCAGCAGCTTGGGTGGGGCCAGCACAGATACGCAGTATTTT. Its protein product is CASSLGGASTDTQYF. The rearrangement uses TRBV5-1 and TRBJ2-3, with D perhaps matching TRBD1 (5 bases). Trimming cost V 0 bases and J 0 bases, with 8 bases left between them. This CDR3 region has 15 residues. Germline CDR1 is SGHRS and CDR2 is YFSETQ. The full variable domain, completed using reference TRBV5-1 and TRBJ2-3, is KAGVTQTPRYLIKTRGQQVTLSCSPISGHRSVSWYQQTPGQGLQFLFEYFSETQRNKGNFPGRFSGRQFSNSRSEMNVSTLELGDSALYLCASSLGGASTDTQYFGPGTRLTVL.

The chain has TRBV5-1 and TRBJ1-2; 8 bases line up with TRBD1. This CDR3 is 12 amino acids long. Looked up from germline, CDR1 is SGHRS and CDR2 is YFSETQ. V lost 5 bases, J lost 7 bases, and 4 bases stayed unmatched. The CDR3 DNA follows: TGCGCCAGCAGTATACAGGGGGGTGGCTACACCTTC. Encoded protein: CASSIQGGGYTF.

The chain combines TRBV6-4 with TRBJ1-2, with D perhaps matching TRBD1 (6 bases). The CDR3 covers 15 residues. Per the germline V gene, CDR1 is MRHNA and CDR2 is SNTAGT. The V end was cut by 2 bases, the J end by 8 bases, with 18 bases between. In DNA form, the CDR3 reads TGTGCCAGCAGTGACCAGGACAGCCTAGGTGGCGGCTACACCTTC. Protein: CASSDQDSLGGGYTF.

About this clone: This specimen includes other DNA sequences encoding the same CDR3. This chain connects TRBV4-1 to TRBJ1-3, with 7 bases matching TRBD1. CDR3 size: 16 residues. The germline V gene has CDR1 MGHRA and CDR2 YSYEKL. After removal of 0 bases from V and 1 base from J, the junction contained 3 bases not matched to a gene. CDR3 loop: CASSQDQGGSGNTIYF. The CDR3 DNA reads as TGCGCCAGCAGCCAAGATCAGGGGGGATCTGGAAACACCATATATTTT.

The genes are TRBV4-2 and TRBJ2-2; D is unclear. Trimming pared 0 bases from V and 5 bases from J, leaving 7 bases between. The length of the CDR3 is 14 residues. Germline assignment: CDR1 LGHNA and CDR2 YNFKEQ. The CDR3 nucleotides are TGTGCCAGCAGCCAAGATATAGCTACCGGGGAGCTGTTTTTT. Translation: CASSQDIATGELFF.

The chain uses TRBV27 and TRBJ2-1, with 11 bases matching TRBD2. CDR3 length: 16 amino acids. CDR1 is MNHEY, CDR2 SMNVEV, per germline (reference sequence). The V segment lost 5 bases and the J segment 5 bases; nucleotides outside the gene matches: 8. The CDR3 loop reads CASSAPGLAANNEQFF. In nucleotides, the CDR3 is TGTGCCAGCAGTGCTCCGGGACTAGCGGCCAACAATGAGCAGTTCTTC.